This T cell receptor beta chain was captured in a study of T cell changes during pregnancy in multiple sclerosis. Using immunoSEQ multiplex PCR, the repertoire was profiled, and TCRdb retains in-frame clones only, with some absent. The table records tens of thousands of clones, 92% of them present only once. The germline V gene has CDR1 GTSNPN and CDR2 SVGIG (reference sequence). V lost 5 bases, J lost 0 bases, and 10 bases stayed unmatched. The CDR3 extends over 16 amino acids. This receptor was obtained from a female donor in good health, enrolled as a control in a pregnancy study. The chain carries TRBV30 and TRBJ2-1; 7 nucleotides match TRBD1. The sample in question was CD4+ T cells from peripheral blood mononuclear cells, obtained in the second trimester of pregnancy. In DNA form, the CDR3 reads TGTGCCTGGGGTCGAAACAGGGGAAGCTCCTACAATGAGCAGTTCTTC. Translating gives CAWGRNRGSSYNEQFF.